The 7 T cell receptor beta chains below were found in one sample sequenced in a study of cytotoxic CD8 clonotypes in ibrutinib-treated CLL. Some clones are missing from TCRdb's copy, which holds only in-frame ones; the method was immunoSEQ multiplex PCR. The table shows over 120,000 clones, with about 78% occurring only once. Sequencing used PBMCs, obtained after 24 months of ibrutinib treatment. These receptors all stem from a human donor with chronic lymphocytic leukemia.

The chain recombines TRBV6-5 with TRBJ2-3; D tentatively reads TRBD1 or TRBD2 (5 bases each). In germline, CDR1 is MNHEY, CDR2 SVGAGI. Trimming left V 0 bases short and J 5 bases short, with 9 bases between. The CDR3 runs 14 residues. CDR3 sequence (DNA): TGTGCCAGCAGTTACTCCGGGGCCGGAGATACGCAGTATTTT. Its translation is CASSYSGAGDTQYF.

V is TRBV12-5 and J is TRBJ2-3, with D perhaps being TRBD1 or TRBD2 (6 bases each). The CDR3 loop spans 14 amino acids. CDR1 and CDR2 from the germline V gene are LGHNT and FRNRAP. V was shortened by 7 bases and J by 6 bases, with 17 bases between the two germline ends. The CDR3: CASAVEGGADTQYF. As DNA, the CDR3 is TGTGCTAGTGCCGTGGAGGGGGGCGCGGATACGCAGTATTTT.

Written as DNA, the CDR3 is TGTGCCAGCAGCCCAGGGGTGGGATCCTACGAGCAGTACTTC. It translates to CASSPGVGSYEQYF. The chain uses TRBV6-1 and TRBJ2-7, with D perhaps TRBD1 (6 bases). V was trimmed by 6 bases and J by 1 base, leaving 13 bases between them. This CDR3 is built from 14 residues. The germline V gene encodes CDR1 MNHNS and CDR2 SASEGT.

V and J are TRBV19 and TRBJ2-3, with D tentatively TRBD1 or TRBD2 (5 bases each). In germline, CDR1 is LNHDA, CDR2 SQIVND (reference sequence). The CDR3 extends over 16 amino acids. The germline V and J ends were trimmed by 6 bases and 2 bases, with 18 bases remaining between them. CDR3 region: CASSPRGGYITDTQYF. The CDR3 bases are TGTGCCAGTAGCCCACGGGGCGGGTACATCACAGATACGCAGTATTTT.

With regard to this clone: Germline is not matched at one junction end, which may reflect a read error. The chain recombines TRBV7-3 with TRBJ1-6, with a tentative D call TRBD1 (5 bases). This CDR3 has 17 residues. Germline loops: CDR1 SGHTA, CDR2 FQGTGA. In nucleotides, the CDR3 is TGCGCCAGCAGCCAAGAGGGGCAGAGCTCCTATAATTCACCCCTCCACTTT. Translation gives CASSQEGQSSYNSPLHF. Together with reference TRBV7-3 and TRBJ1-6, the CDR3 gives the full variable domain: GAGVSQTPSNKVTEKGKYVELRCDPISGHTALYWYRQSLGQGPEFLIYFQGTGAADDSGLPNDRFFAVRPEGSVSTLKIQRTERGDSAVYLCASSQEGQSSYNSPLHFGNGTRLTVT.

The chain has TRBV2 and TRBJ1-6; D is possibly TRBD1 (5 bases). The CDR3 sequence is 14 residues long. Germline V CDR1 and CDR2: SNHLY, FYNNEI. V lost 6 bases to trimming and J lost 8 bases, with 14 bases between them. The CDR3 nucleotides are TGTGCCAGCAGCCCGGGGCCCCGGGATTCACCCCTCCACTTT. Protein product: CASSPGPRDSPLHF.

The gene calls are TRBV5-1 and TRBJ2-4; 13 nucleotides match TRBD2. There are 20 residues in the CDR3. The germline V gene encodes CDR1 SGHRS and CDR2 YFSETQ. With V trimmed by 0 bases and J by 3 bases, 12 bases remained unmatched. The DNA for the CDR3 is TGCGCCAGCAGCTTGGGACTAGCGGGAGGCCGCCGTGTGGGCAAAAACATTCAGTACTTC. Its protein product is CASSLGLAGGRRVGKNIQYF. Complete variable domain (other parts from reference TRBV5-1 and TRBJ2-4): KAGVTQTPRYLIKTRGQQVTLSCSPISGHRSVSWYQQTPGQGLQFLFEYFSETQRNKGNFPGRFSGRQFSNSRSEMNVSTLELGDSALYLCASSLGLAGGRRVGKNIQYFGAGTRLSVL.